The 13 T cell receptor beta chains presented below share a single source sample, sequenced in a study of cytomegalovirus exposure and HLA in healthy donors. The assay was immunoSEQ multiplex PCR, and TCRdb's table has in-frame clones only and misses some. The sample contains 200,000 or so clones, around 83% of which appear only once. The sequenced sample consisted of PBMCs. The receptors come from a woman in her 30s in good health and CMV-seropositive.

The sample holds one count of this clone. V and J are TRBV28 and TRBJ2-7, with D possibly matching TRBD1 (6 bases). Germline V gene sequence: CDR1 MDHEN, CDR2 SYDVKM. CDR3 length: 15 residues. V lost 6 bases, J lost 2 bases, and 17 bases lay in between. This CDR3 is CASRYSTGIAYEQYF. CDR3 in DNA: TGTGCCAGCAGATACTCAACAGGGATCGCCTACGAGCAGTACTTC.

The chain carries TRBV6-4 and TRBJ2-1, with 8 bases identical to TRBD2. Trimming removed 8 bases from V and 9 bases from J; junction bases left unmatched: 15. The CDR3 loop spans 15 amino acids. Germline-derived CDR1 and CDR2 are MRHNA and SNTAGT. CDR3 amino acids: CASSKGHGRGAEQFF. In DNA form, the CDR3 reads TGTGCCAGCTCGAAAGGCCACGGGAGGGGTGCTGAGCAGTTCTTC.

The CDR3 coding sequence is TGTGCCAGCACCTTGGAGGGCCTCTACGAGCAGTACTTC. As protein: CASTLEGLYEQYF. V is TRBV7-9 and J is TRBJ2-7; D perhaps matches TRBD2 (6 bases). V gave up 7 bases and J gave up 3 bases, with 13 bases separating them. This CDR3 has 13 residues. The germline gives CDR1 SEHNR, CDR2 FQNEAQ (reference sequence).

The chain joins TRBV2 to TRBJ2-3; D possibly corresponds to TRBD2 (5 bases). Germline V lookup: CDR1 SNHLY, CDR2 FYNNEI. V was shortened by 5 bases and J by 5 bases, with 14 bases between the two germline ends. The CDR3 contains 14 residues. As DNA, the CDR3 is TGTGCCAGCAGTCCCCATAACGGGGTAGATACGCAGTATTTT. Translating it yields CASSPHNGVDTQYF.

The chain uses TRBV29-1 and TRBJ2-7, with D tentatively TRBD2 (6 bases). CDR3 length: 11 residues. Trimming removed 7 bases from V and 6 bases from J, with 13 bases in between. The germline V gene encodes CDR1 SQVTM and CDR2 ANQGSEA. The CDR3 region is CSAGSLVEQYF. CDR3 DNA: TGCAGCGCCGGGAGTCTGGTCGAGCAGTACTTC.

The chain is built from TRBV5-8 and TRBJ2-7; no reliable D call. V was pared by 3 bases and J by 3 bases, with 16 bases between. The V gene's germline CDR1 is SGHTS and CDR2 YDEGEE. The CDR3 has 15 amino acids. The chain's CDR3 is CASSSGPLPFYEQYF. CDR3 nucleotide sequence: TGTGCCAGCAGCTCGGGTCCGCTACCGTTCTACGAGCAGTACTTC.

The V and J genes are TRBV19 and TRBJ2-1; 9 nucleotides line up with TRBD1. CDR1 is LNHDA, CDR2 SQIVND, per germline (reference sequence). V shed 3 bases and J 8 bases; nucleotides not matched to a gene: 8. The CDR3 loop spans 15 amino acids. This CDR3 reads CASSISGQGFYEQFF. CDR3 DNA: TGTGCCAGTAGTATCTCAGGACAGGGGTTCTATGAGCAGTTCTTC.

The chain links TRBV7-9 to TRBJ1-5; a possible D gene is TRBD1 (5 bases). The V gene lost 5 bases and the J gene lost 9 bases, with 14 bases spanning the gap. Germline loops: CDR1 SEHNR, CDR2 FQNEAQ (reference sequence). The CDR3 totals 13 residues. CDR3 sequence (DNA): TGTGCCAGCAGCGGAAGGGGTAGTTGGCCCCAGCATTTT. Its protein is CASSGRGSWPQHF.

The chain links TRBV7-8 to TRBJ1-5; D ambiguous. CDR1 and CDR2 (germline): SGHVS, FQNEAQ. V was pared by 5 bases and J by 2 bases, with 13 bases between. The CDR3 totals 15 residues. CDR3 amino acids: CASSPEVLGNQPQHF. In nucleotides, the CDR3 is TGTGCCAGCAGCCCGGAGGTTTTGGGCAATCAGCCCCAGCATTTT.

CDR3 sequence reads: CASSNKPGTGLREQYF. The CDR3 DNA reads as TGCGCCAGCAGCAATAAACCCGGGACAGGGCTTCGGGAGCAGTACTTC. This chain connects TRBV5-1 to TRBJ2-7; 9 bases are shared with TRBD1. Germline CDR1 and CDR2: SGHRS and YFSETQ. Germline trimming cut 4 bases from V and 7 bases from J; bases unmatched to any gene: 15. This CDR3 is built from 16 residues.

This chain joins TRBV6-1 and TRBJ2-1; perhaps TRBD1 as D (6 bases). The V gene's germline CDR1 is MNHNS and CDR2 SASEGT. This CDR3 is 16 amino acids long. Trimming removed 2 bases from V and 1 base from J, with 12 bases in between. CDR3: CASSEWNRVSYNEQFF. In DNA, the CDR3 is TGTGCCAGCAGTGAATGGAACAGGGTATCCTACAATGAGCAGTTCTTC.

The V gene is TRBV15, the J gene TRBJ2-5, with D perhaps matching TRBD2 (5 bases). Deletions cut 5 bases from V and 1 base from J, with 11 bases between. The CDR3 is 14 amino acids. Germline assignment: CDR1 LNHNV and CDR2 YYDKDF (reference sequence). The CDR3 coding sequence is TGTGCCACCAGCCTGAGGGCTATCCAAGAGACCCAGTACTTC. Its translation: CATSLRAIQETQYF.

The chain links TRBV27 to TRBJ1-4; 8 bases are a match to TRBD1. The V segment lost 5 bases and the J segment 4 bases; nucleotides outside the gene matches: 6. CDR1 MNHEY and CDR2 SMNVEV come from the germline V gene (reference sequence). This CDR3 has 15 amino acids. In DNA, the CDR3 is TGTGCCAGCAGTCCGGACAGGGTCTATAATGAAAAACTGTTTTTT. Encoded protein: CASSPDRVYNEKLFF.